The TCR beta chain described here comes from a study of blood T cell repertoires in COVID-19. The wider study: The study drew acute and convalescent COVID-19 samples from the United States, Italy and Spain. PBMCs, B-cell-depleted T cells, or T cells were the source of the cDNA or gDNA that made up the material.

Only in-frame clones appear in the TCRdb table, and some are missing; sequencing was by immunoSEQ multiplex PCR. In the table there are under 350,000 clones, roughly 85% of which are singletons. This clone was recorded only once. Study members were between about 18 and 100 years old and lived in fewer than 30 US regions. Cohort placement rested on clinical history that participants reported themselves. There are 15 residues in the CDR3. Per germline, CDR1 MNHEY and CDR2 SVGEGT. The V and J ends lost 6 bases and 5 bases respectively, with 16 bases between them. V is TRBV6-2 or TRBV6-3 and J is TRBJ2-2, with D maybe TRBD2 (5 bases). Sequenced: PBMCs or T cells enriched from blood (not recorded which). The origin of this receptor is a woman aged 40 to 50 with acute COVID-19. Written as DNA, the CDR3 is TGTGCCAGCAGCCCCCGTGGACGGGATACCGGGGAGCTGTTTTTT. It translates to CASSPRGRDTGELFF.